The clone carrying this T cell receptor beta chain showed up just a few times. Its antigen is unknown. The PCR contained 60 Vbeta and 13 Jbeta primers. Here immunoSEQ multiplex PCR was the method, and the copy in TCRdb shows in-frame clones only, minus some. The sample consists of more than 90,000 clones, 75% to 80% of them appearing once. The sample is drawn from a study of cytomegalovirus exposure and HLA in healthy donors. General study points: Many donors shared some public TCRs, even though most TCR sequences were rare.

Sequences were obtained from PBMCs. This receptor was identified in a female donor in good health and CMV-seronegative.

This CDR3 reads CASRPGTSVSRDYEQYF. The CDR3 DNA follows: TGTGCCAGCAGGCCCGGGACTAGCGTTTCGAGGGACTACGAGCAGTACTTC. This chain uses TRBV27 with TRBJ2-7, with 10 bases lining up with TRBD2. The length of the CDR3 is 17 residues. CDR1 MNHEY and CDR2 SMNVEV come from the germline V gene (reference sequence). V shed 6 bases, J shed 3 bases, and the junction held 14 bases outside the gene matches.